The 15 T cell receptor beta chains in this list originate from one sample, sequenced in a study of cytotoxic CD8 clonotypes in ibrutinib-treated CLL (dated by TCRdb to 2020 to 2023). Read against the paper, the sample's time point label means: progressive disease on ibrutinib. The library was obtained by the immunoSEQ multiplex PCR assay. TCRdb obtained this table from immuneACCESS and retained in-frame rearrangements with V and J assigned. These tables miss some clones; where compared with another copy, unresolved V genes account for less than half of the shortfall, and the remainder is unexplained. Recorded for this sample are about 40,000 clones; around 67% of them occurred a single time. Together, the top ten hold 7% of the sample. The material sequenced was PBMCs, taken at disease progression, from a patient treated with ibrutinib. These receptors all come from a human donor with chronic lymphocytic leukemia.

The chain carries TRBV5-4 and TRBJ2-3; 10 positions match TRBD2. The CDR3 covers 15 residues. The junction had 4 bases not matched to a gene; V was cut back by 0 bases and J by 6 bases. Germline V gene lookup returns CDR1 SGHNT and CDR2 YYREEE (reference sequence). This chain's CDR3 is CASSLGSGRGDTQYF. In DNA form, the CDR3 reads TGTGCCAGCAGCTTGGGAAGCGGGAGGGGGGATACGCAGTATTTT.

This clone has just one count. V is TRBV29-1 and J is TRBJ2-7; D might be TRBD1 (6 bases). Trimming cost V 0 bases and J 3 bases, with 12 bases left between them. Germline values: CDR1 SQVTM, CDR2 ANQGSEA. This CDR3 is built from 14 residues. The DNA for the CDR3 is TGCAGCGTTGAAGATTTCGACAGGAGCTACGAGCAGTACTTC. Encoded protein: CSVEDFDRSYEQYF.

This clone was found once. The V and J genes are TRBV4-2 and TRBJ2-5; possible D gene TRBD2, 5 bases. The V gene's germline CDR1 is LGHNA and CDR2 YNFKEQ. The CDR3 has 14 amino acids. Deletions cut 1 base from V and 7 bases from J, with 13 bases between. CDR3 sequence reads: CASSQGRNAGTQYF. The CDR3 DNA reads as TGTGCCAGCAGCCAAGGGAGGAACGCAGGGACCCAGTACTTC.

This rearrangement joins TRBV4-2 to TRBJ2-3; 10 bases fit TRBD2. The germline V gene encodes CDR1 LGHNA and CDR2 YNFKEQ. This CDR3 contains 16 residues. Unmatched junction bases numbered 8, after V lost 5 bases and J lost 3 bases. DNA of the CDR3: TGTGCCAGCAGCTTGGCCTCTAGCGGGAGTACAGATACGCAGTATTTT. Translating gives CASSLASSGSTDTQYF.

V usage is TRBV10-2 and J usage is TRBJ2-5; 7 bases line up with TRBD1. Per the germline V gene, CDR1 is WSHSY and CDR2 is SAAADI. Germline trimming cut 0 bases from V and 4 bases from J; bases unmatched to any gene: 8. This CDR3 has 16 amino acids. CDR3 sequence reads: CASSESVQGSRETQYF. The CDR3 coding sequence is TGCGCCAGCAGTGAGTCCGTACAGGGGTCTAGAGAGACCCAGTACTTC.

J is TRBJ2-3 and V is TRBV5-4; TRBD1 is a possible D gene (5 bases). CDR3 length: 14 residues. CDR1 and CDR2 (germline): SGHNT, YYREEE (reference sequence). Trimming took 5 bases from V and 3 from J, leaving 13 bases between them. The CDR3 region is CASRVGAGTDTQYF. The CDR3 nucleotides read TGTGCCAGCAGAGTTGGGGCAGGGACAGATACGCAGTATTTT.

This rearrangement joins TRBV5-1 to TRBJ2-7; 10 positions agree with TRBD2. Per germline, CDR1 SGHRS and CDR2 YFSETQ. The J segment lost 0 bases and the V segment lost 4 bases, leaving 7 bases of the junction unmatched. This CDR3 comprises 16 residues. The CDR3 sequence: CASSPSTSGTSYEQYF. The DNA for the CDR3 is TGCGCCAGCAGCCCATCTACTAGCGGGACCTCCTACGAGCAGTACTTC.

The chain is built from TRBV2 and TRBJ1-1; a weak D match, TRBD1 (5 bases). V lost 8 bases and J lost 3, with 16 bases in between. The CDR3 spans 14 residues. Germline V gene data show CDR1 as SNHLY and CDR2 as FYNNEI. The CDR3 DNA reads as TGTGCCAGCGGGAGGGGAAGTAGGGACACTGAAGCTTTCTTT. Its protein is CASGRGSRDTEAFF.

This chain links TRBV5-8 with TRBJ2-1, with D perhaps given as TRBD1 or TRBD2 (5 bases each). CDR3 length equals 14 residues. Deletions cut 4 bases from V and 6 bases from J, with 14 bases between. The germline gives CDR1 SGHTS, CDR2 YDEGEE. CDR3 in amino acids: CASSPGLAPNEQFF. CDR3 bases: TGTGCCAGCAGCCCAGGGCTAGCTCCCAATGAGCAGTTCTTC.

This clone was seen only a few times. The chain employs TRBV4-1 and TRBJ2-5; tentatively, D is TRBD1 (6 bases). From germline, CDR1 is MGHRA and CDR2 YSYEKL. This CDR3 has 15 amino acids. The V gene lost 2 bases and the J gene lost 5 bases, with 15 bases spanning the gap. CDR3 nucleotide sequence: TGCGCCAGCAGCCAAAAACTCACAGGGCGGGAGACCCAGTACTTC. This encodes CASSQKLTGRETQYF.

The J gene is TRBJ2-1, the V gene TRBV7-2; 10 bases align to TRBD2. Germline loops: CDR1 SGHTA, CDR2 FQGNSA. The CDR3 is 16 amino acids. The J segment lost 10 bases and the V segment lost 4 bases, leaving 13 bases of the junction unmatched. The DNA for the CDR3 is TGTGCCAGCAGCTCCCCGGGTAGCGGGAGGTTCGGAGAGCAGTTCTTC. Its translation is CASSSPGSGRFGEQFF.

The V gene is TRBV5-1, the J gene TRBJ2-1; D is unclear. The CDR3 is made up of 14 amino acids. V lost 4 bases and J 1 base, leaving 9 bases between the germline ends. Per germline, CDR1 SGHRS and CDR2 YFSETQ. The CDR3 loop is CASSEWESYNEQFF. DNA of the CDR3: TGCGCCAGCAGCGAATGGGAATCCTACAATGAGCAGTTCTTC. Full variable domain (remainder filled in from reference TRBV5-1 and TRBJ2-1): KAGVTQTPRYLIKTRGQQVTLSCSPISGHRSVSWYQQTPGQGLQFLFEYFSETQRNKGNFPGRFSGRQFSNSRSEMNVSTLELGDSALYLCASSEWESYNEQFFGPGTRLTVL.

The V gene is TRBV19, the J gene TRBJ2-5; 9 bases map to TRBD1. The CDR3 has 14 residues. V trimming: 5 bases; J trimming: 1 base; junction bases outside the gene matches: 2. Germline-derived CDR1 and CDR2 are LNHDA and SQIVND (reference sequence). The CDR3: CASSVTGGQETQYF. CDR3 DNA sequence: TGTGCCAGTAGTGTGACAGGGGGCCAAGAGACCCAGTACTTC.

V usage is TRBV27 and J usage is TRBJ2-7; 11 bases line up with TRBD1. J gave up 2 bases and V 5 bases, and 2 bases lay outside the gene matches. The CDR3 length is 14 residues. Germline V gives CDR1 MNHEY, CDR2 SMNVEV (reference sequence). The DNA for the CDR3 is TGTGCCAGCAGTCGGGGACAGGGGGCCTACGAGCAGTACTTC. Its protein product is CASSRGQGAYEQYF.

This clone was seen more than once but under ten times. This chain connects TRBV9 to TRBJ2-7; D perhaps matches TRBD2 (5 bases). In germline, CDR1 is SGDLS, CDR2 YYNGEE. This CDR3 has 14 residues. Trimming cost V 3 bases and J 0 bases, with 10 bases left between them. The chain's CDR3 is CASSAGISSYEQYF. The CDR3 DNA reads as TGTGCCAGCAGCGCCGGGATTAGCTCCTACGAGCAGTACTTC.